The sequence of this T cell receptor (beta chain) was determined in a study of T cells expressing NK-cell markers. At the level of the study: The eight sequenced donors comprised seven who were HCMV-seropositive and one who was seronegative.

Germline V gene data show CDR1 as SGHTA and CDR2 as FQGTGA. CDR3 size: 14 residues. Study results and limitations: Dominant NKG2C+ clonotypes were found to form about 1.0-7.5% of CD8+ T cells in five to seven donors.

TCRdb reprocessed the 5' RACE reads, keeping one entry per CDR3 protein, no DNA. The table lists over 120,000 distinct CDR3 sequences. Notes on this clonotype: Its antigen is unidentified.

Sequenced material: blood T cells: a sorted CD56 or NKG2C T cell subset, CD4+ or CD8+ T cells, or bulk PBMC T cells (not recorded which). V and J are TRBV7-3 and TRBJ2-1; the D call from TCRdb, TRBD1, cannot be confirmed without DNA. This receptor was identified in a man aged 18 to 30 in good health. The CDR3 here is CASSSSGTGNEQFF.